One and the same sample provided the 15 T cell receptor beta chains below, sequenced in a study of cytomegalovirus exposure and HLA in healthy donors. A multiplex PCR was run with 60 Vbeta primers and 13 Jbeta primers. Here immunoSEQ multiplex PCR was the method, and the copy in TCRdb shows in-frame clones only, minus some. Among approximately 160,000 clones listed, roughly four fifths were seen once. Sequenced: PBMCs. The receptors shown here come from a girl aged 10-17 years in good health and CMV-seropositive.

This clone came up once. V and J are TRBV28 and TRBJ1-2; no clear D gene. Germline V gene lookup returns CDR1 MDHEN and CDR2 SYDVKM. V was pared by 7 bases and J by 3 bases, with 12 bases between. There are 13 residues in the CDR3. CDR3 sequence reads: CASMGQGHYGYTF. The CDR3 DNA reads TGTGCCAGCATGGGCCAAGGCCACTATGGCTACACCTTC.

V gene TRBV14 combines with J gene TRBJ2-1; 7 nucleotides agree with TRBD2. V shed 1 base and J 7 bases; nucleotides not matched to a gene: 4. The germline V gene has CDR1 SGHDN and CDR2 FVKESK. The CDR3 covers 14 residues. The DNA of the CDR3 is TGTGCCAGCAGCCAAGGGGGGACTAAAAATGAGCAGTTCTTC. Its translation is CASSQGGTKNEQFF.

In this sample, this clone turned up a few times. The rearrangement joins TRBV27 to TRBJ2-5; TRBD2 is a possible D gene (6 bases). V gave up 4 bases and J gave up 1 base, with 16 bases separating them. The length of the CDR3 is 16 residues. In germline, CDR1 is MNHEY, CDR2 SMNVEV (reference sequence). The CDR3 DNA is TGTGCCAGCAGTTCCATTTACGGGGGAGTCCAAGAGACCCAGTACTTC. This sequence encodes CASSSIYGGVQETQYF.

The V gene is TRBV6-5, the J gene TRBJ1-4; 8 bases align to TRBD1. The germline CDR1 and CDR2 sequences are MNHEY and SVGAGI. This CDR3 contains 14 residues. The J segment lost 6 bases and the V segment lost 6 bases, leaving 6 bases of the junction unmatched. CDR3 in amino acids: CASRPDRGDEKLFF. The CDR3 DNA reads TGTGCCAGCAGGCCAGACAGGGGAGATGAAAAACTGTTTTTT.

The chain employs TRBV5-6 and TRBJ2-5, with no clear D. The germline CDR1 and CDR2 sequences are SGHDT and YYEEEE. CDR3 size: 11 residues. Trimming removed 4 bases from V and 5 bases from J, with 6 bases in between. The CDR3 sequence is CASSQSETQYF. Here the CDR3 DNA reads TGTGCCAGCAGCCAAAGCGAGACCCAGTACTTC.

The chain combines TRBV5-1 with TRBJ2-3; TRBD2 matches 12 bases. The CDR3 runs 16 residues. Germline assignment: CDR1 SGHRS and CDR2 YFSETQ. V lost 3 bases, J lost 4 bases, and 6 bases stayed unmatched. The CDR3, as DNA: TGCGCCAGCAGCTCAACGACTAGCGGGGGTGCAGATACGCAGTATTTT. This encodes CASSSTTSGGADTQYF.

The chain uses TRBV7-3 and TRBJ2-2, with 8 positions matching TRBD1. CDR1 and CDR2 from the germline V gene are SGHTA and FQGTGA. The V segment lost 3 bases and the J segment 3 bases; nucleotides outside the gene matches: 3. The CDR3 is made up of 15 amino acids. CDR3: CASSLTGAYTGELFF. DNA of the CDR3: TGTGCCAGCAGCTTGACAGGGGCGTACACCGGGGAGCTGTTTTTT.

J is TRBJ2-7 and V is TRBV6-1; 8 nucleotides match TRBD1. CDR1 and CDR2 from the germline V gene are MNHNS and SASEGT. With V trimmed by 4 bases and J by 0 bases, 5 bases remained unmatched. This CDR3 has 15 amino acids. The CDR3 region is CASSGQGQDSYEQYF. The CDR3 region has the DNA TGTGCCAGCAGTGGTCAGGGACAGGACTCCTACGAGCAGTACTTC.

This chain links TRBV7-9 with TRBJ1-1; tentatively, D is TRBD1 (5 bases). The V and J ends lost 1 base and 8 bases respectively, with 11 bases between them. CDR1 is SEHNR, CDR2 FQNEAQ, per germline (reference sequence). The CDR3 has 13 residues. CDR3 residues: CASSLVGDSEAFF. Here the CDR3 DNA reads TGTGCCAGCAGCTTAGTAGGTGACAGCGAAGCTTTCTTT.

This rearrangement joins TRBV19 to TRBJ1-2; 9 bases line up with TRBD1. In germline, CDR1 is LNHDA, CDR2 SQIVND (reference sequence). The CDR3 consists of 14 residues. V dropped 8 bases and J dropped 8; count of bases not matched to a gene: 12. As DNA, the CDR3 is TGTGCCAGTCGACAACCGGGACAGGGAGCGGGCTACACCTTC. Translating it yields CASRQPGQGAGYTF.

This chain uses TRBV10-3 with TRBJ2-7, with TRBD1 matching 8 bases. With V trimmed by 2 bases and J by 3 bases, 0 bases remained unmatched. Germline CDR1 ENHRY, CDR2 SYGVKD. CDR3 length: 13 residues. CDR3 in DNA: TGTGCCATCAGTGAGGGACAGGGCTACGAGCAGTACTTC. It yields the protein CAISEGQGYEQYF.

The rearrangement joins TRBV11-3 to TRBJ2-1; TRBD2 is a possible D gene (6 bases). The CDR3 length is 18 residues. CDR1 and CDR2 (germline): SGHNT, YENEEA. With 2 bases removed from V and 2 bases from J, the gap between germline ends came to 19 bases. CDR3 residues: CASSLRPWGELAYNEQFF. CDR3 DNA: TGTGCCAGCAGCTTACGCCCGTGGGGGGAACTCGCCTACAATGAGCAGTTCTTC.

This clone was observed a few times. The V call is TRBV30, the J call TRBJ1-5, with unresolved D. Germline V gene data show CDR1 as GTSNPN and CDR2 as SVGIG (reference sequence). This CDR3 is 12 amino acids long. Trimming removed 0 bases from V and 9 bases from J, with 9 bases in between. CDR3 residues: CAWSVLRSPQHF. CDR3 nucleotide sequence: TGTGCCTGGAGTGTACTGCGGTCGCCCCAGCATTTT. Combining the CDR3 with reference TRBV30 and TRBJ1-5 gives the whole variable domain SQTIHQWPATLVQPVGSPLSLECTVEGTSNPNLYWYRQAAGRGLQLLFYSVGIGQISSEVPQNLSASRPQDRQFILSSKKLLLSDSGFYLCAWSVLRSPQHFGDGTRLSIL.

The chain couples TRBV10-3 to TRBJ2-5; 10 bases match TRBD2. The CDR3 runs 16 residues. Germline CDR1 reads ENHRY; CDR2 reads SYGVKD. J gave up 5 bases and V 0 bases, and 6 bases lay outside the gene matches. The CDR3 DNA is TGTGCCATCAGTGAGTCGAGTAGCGGGGGGCGCGAGACCCAGTACTTC. It yields the protein CAISESSSGGRETQYF.

This clone was counted a single time. The chain is built from TRBV6-5 and TRBJ1-1, with D perhaps TRBD1 (5 bases). The CDR3 totals 15 residues. Germline V gene sequence: CDR1 MNHEY, CDR2 SVGAGI. The V gene lost 0 bases and the J gene lost 5 bases, with 13 bases spanning the gap. The CDR3 reads CASSYSRGGWTEAFF. The DNA for the CDR3 is TGTGCCAGCAGTTACTCGAGGGGAGGATGGACTGAAGCTTTCTTT.